This T cell receptor beta chain was sequenced in a study of CXCR4 blockade with PD-1 therapy in pancreatic cancer. Overall study results and limits: More frequent amino acid clones had more nucleotide rearrangements, suggesting convergent selection. Tumor clonality averaged about 0.14 versus 0.054 in healthy blood, not predicting survival.

Note on this clone: Its antigen is not identified.

V lost 5 bases and J lost 1, with 8 bases in between. CDR3 size: 13 residues. Measured with immunoSEQ multiplex PCR; TCRdb has only the in-frame clones, and not every one. The table has fewer than 4,000 clones, roughly two fifths seen once. Input material: tumor tissue. The rearrangement links TRBV6-7 to TRBJ1-1; D is uncertain. TRBV6-7 is designated an ORF whose function remains uncertain. The sequence came from a human donor with pancreatic ductal adenocarcinoma. The CDR3 nucleotides read TGTGCCAGCAGTGATTATTCGAACACTGAAGCTTTCTTT. This codes for CASSDYSNTEAFF.